Listed below are T cell receptor beta chains from one sample, sequenced in a study of cytomegalovirus exposure and HLA in healthy donors. Assay: immunoSEQ multiplex PCR; the TCRdb copy retains only in-frame clones and omits some. This table holds more than 100,000 clones, about 83% found once. Sequencing was performed on PBMCs. These receptors were obtained from a woman aged 25 to 39 in good health and CMV-seronegative. Both conserved end residues are part of each CDR3. A D gene is named only where the DNA matches it firmly. Expanded clones get a size class; other rows say once, few or many, or leave the size out.

D gene,clone size,V gene,J gene,CDR3 protein,CDR3 DNA
-,-,TRBV4-3,TRBJ1-5,CASSQDRTDSNQPQHF,TGCGCCAGCAGCCAAGATAGGACAGATAGCAATCAGCCCCAGCATTTT
TRBD2,-,TRBV29-1,TRBJ2-7,CSVDLAGEQYF,TGCAGCGTTGACTTAGCGGGAGAGCAGTACTTC
-,-,TRBV28,TRBJ2-1,CASSATIQFF,TGTGCCAGCAGCGCAACTATACAGTTCTTC
-,-,TRBV5-6,TRBJ1-4,CASSLWGGRVNEKLFF,TGTGCCAGCAGCTTGTGGGGGGGCAGAGTTAATGAAAAACTGTTTTTT
-,-,TRBV12-5,TRBJ1-5,CASGVDTQPQHF,TGTGCTAGTGGTGTGGACACTCAGCCCCAGCATTTT
TRBD1,few,TRBV5-6,TRBJ1-1,CASSLALTGTANTEAFF,TGTGCCAGCAGCTTGGCCTTAACCGGGACAGCGAACACTGAAGCTTTCTTT
-,-,TRBV7-7,TRBJ2-5,CASSPPSASGETQYF,TGTGCTAGCAGCCCCCCTTCTGCTTCGGGAGAGACCCAGTACTTC
TRBD1,-,TRBV6-6,TRBJ1-1,CASSRDRVGNTEAFF,TGTGCCAGCAGTCGCGACAGGGTCGGGAACACTGAAGCTTTCTTT
TRBD1,-,TRBV7-2,TRBJ2-3,CASSLGESGGHTQYF,TGTGCCAGCAGCTTAGGGGAGTCAGGGGGACATACGCAGTATTTT
-,once,TRBV10-3,TRBJ2-5,CAISDLDRTVIGGETQYF,TGTGCCATCAGTGACTTGGATCGGACAGTGATTGGCGGGGAGACCCAGTACTTC
-,-,TRBV7-2,TRBJ2-1,CASSLNARAGYNEQFF,TGTGCCAGCAGCTTAAACGCCCGGGCGGGTTACAATGAGCAGTTCTTC
-,-,TRBV7-9,TRBJ1-1,CASSTLASGETEAFF,TGTGCCAGCAGCACCCTGGCGTCCGGGGAGACTGAAGCTTTCTTT
-,-,TRBV9,TRBJ1-6,CASSVEGMNSPLHF,TGTGCCAGCAGCGTAGAGGGGATGAATTCACCCCTCCACTTT
-,-,TRBV9,TRBJ2-7,CASSVGGQGYEQYF,TGTGCCAGCAGCGTAGGGGGGCAGGGGTACGAGCAGTACTTC
-,-,TRBV19,TRBJ2-7,CASSMSGWLANEQYF,TGTGCCAGTAGTATGTCAGGGTGGCTTGCGAACGAGCAGTACTTC
-,-,TRBV7-9,TRBJ1-1,CASSLGRVSNTEAFF,TGTGCCAGCAGCTTAGGGAGGGTATCGAACACTGAAGCTTTCTTT
-,-,TRBV5-6,TRBJ1-1,CASSWGGRGNTEAFF,TGTGCCAGCTCCTGGGGGGGGAGGGGGAACACTGAAGCTTTCTTT
-,once,TRBV7-3,TRBJ2-1,CASSYSRDNNEQFF,TGTGCCAGCAGCTATTCCCGGGACAACAATGAGCAGTTCTTC
-,-,TRBV18,TRBJ2-7,CASSPQGTYEQYF,TGTGCCAGCTCACCACAGGGGACCTACGAGCAGTACTTC
TRBD1,-,TRBV28,TRBJ1-1,CASSFPGQGARTEAFF,TGTGCCAGCAGTTTTCCGGGACAGGGGGCGCGCACTGAAGCTTTCTTT
-,-,TRBV10-3,TRBJ2-7,CAISESGGGEQYF,TGTGCCATCAGTGAGTCGGGAGGGGGCGAGCAGTACTTC
-,-,TRBV30,TRBJ2-2,CAWSVGASTGELFF,TGTGCCTGGAGTGTAGGGGCGAGCACCGGGGAGCTGTTTTTT
-,-,TRBV6-1,TRBJ1-2,CASSDFYGIGYTF,TGTGCCAGCAGTGATTTCTACGGGATCGGCTACACCTTC
TRBD1,-,TRBV6-1,TRBJ1-5,CASSEWRQGALKFHSNQPQHF,TGTGCCAGCAGTGAATGGAGACAGGGGGCACTGAAATTCCATAGCAATCAGCCCCAGCATTTT
TRBD1,-,TRBV7-3,TRBJ2-1,CASSLMGTAYPNEQFF,TGTGCCAGCAGCTTAATGGGGACAGCCTACCCCAATGAGCAGTTCTTC
-,-,TRBV28,TRBJ2-3,CASSPPGVPDTDTQYF,TGTGCCAGCAGTCCGCCAGGGGTGCCAGACACAGATACGCAGTATTTT
-,-,TRBV25-1,TRBJ2-3,CASSESHTIRDTQYF,TGTGCCAGCAGTGAATCCCATACTATTAGGGATACGCAGTATTTT
TRBD2,once,TRBV11-2,TRBJ2-5,CASSSSPSGGGETQYF,TGTGCCAGCAGCTCCTCGCCTAGCGGGGGGGGAGAGACCCAGTACTTC
-,-,TRBV7-2,TRBJ2-1,CASSLEISGYNEQFF,TGTGCCAGCAGCTTAGAAATTAGCGGCTACAATGAGCAGTTCTTC
-,-,TRBV27,TRBJ2-1,CASSSSSGSSYNEQFF,TGTGCCAGCAGCTCAAGCTCCGGGAGCTCCTACAATGAGCAGTTCTTC
TRBD1,-,TRBV7-9,TRBJ1-2,CASSLGDRALVYGYTF,TGTGCCAGCAGCTTAGGGGACAGGGCCTTGGTCTATGGCTACACCTTC
TRBD1,-,TRBV7-9,TRBJ2-5,CASSFRQGRLEPGETQYF,TGTGCCAGCAGCTTTCGACAGGGAAGGTTGGAACCTGGAGAGACCCAGTACTTC
TRBD1,few,TRBV6-6,TRBJ2-7,CASGGQGSEQYF,TGTGCCAGCGGCGGACAGGGGAGCGAGCAGTACTTC
TRBD2,once,TRBV2,TRBJ2-3,CASRDGLAGGLIGTDTQYF,TGTGCCAGCAGGGATGGACTAGCGGGGGGCTTAATTGGCACAGATACGCAGTATTTT
-,-,TRBV2,TRBJ1-5,CASRPRGGQPQHF,TGTGCCAGCAGGCCCAGGGGCGGGCAGCCCCAGCATTTT
-,-,TRBV7-2,TRBJ1-4,CASSFLFGGTTNEKLFF,TGTGCCAGCAGCTTCTTATTTGGGGGGACAACTAATGAAAAACTGTTTTTT
-,-,TRBV19,TRBJ1-2,CASSPQGLYGYTF,TGTGCCAGTAGTCCGCAGGGCCTCTATGGCTACACCTTC
-,-,TRBV7-2,TRBJ2-7,CASSIGRRASYEQYF,TGTGCCAGCAGCATAGGCCGGAGGGCCTCCTACGAGCAGTACTTC
TRBD1,-,TRBV28,TRBJ2-7,CASSSSDRRFSYEQYF,TGTGCCAGCAGTTCGTCGGACAGGAGATTTTCCTACGAGCAGTACTTC
-,-,TRBV27,TRBJ2-1,CASSPLGQTHYNEQFF,TGTGCCAGCAGCCCTCTCGGACAGACCCACTACAATGAGCAGTTCTTC
TRBD2,-,TRBV2,TRBJ2-3,CASRPLAGGADTQYF,TGTGCCAGCAGGCCGCTAGCGGGAGGGGCAGATACGCAGTATTTT
-,-,TRBV9,TRBJ2-2,CASSAIVQGGELFF,TGTGCCAGCAGCGCAATCGTACAGGGCGGGGAGCTGTTTTTT
-,once,TRBV7-9,TRBJ2-1,CASSLSTGAWEQFF,TGTGCCAGCAGCTTAAGTACGGGAGCTTGGGAGCAGTTCTTC
-,once,TRBV9,TRBJ1-5,CASSEEGGINQPQHF,TGTGCCAGCAGCGAGGAGGGAGGGATCAATCAGCCCCAGCATTTT
-,-,TRBV27,TRBJ1-1,CASSSSGSLNTEAFF,TGTGCCAGCAGTTCTTCAGGGTCCCTGAACACTGAAGCTTTCTTT
TRBD1,-,TRBV18,TRBJ1-4,CASSPSRRQGSEKLFF,TGTGCCAGCTCACCCTCCCGGCGACAGGGTAGTGAAAAACTGTTTTTT
-,-,TRBV6-5,TRBJ2-5,CASFRVEETQYF,TGTGCCAGCTTCAGGGTAGAGGAGACCCAGTACTTC
TRBD2,-,TRBV11-2,TRBJ2-3,CASSSILADTDTQYF,TGTGCCAGCAGCTCCATACTAGCGGACACAGATACGCAGTATTTT
-,-,TRBV5-4,TRBJ1-2,CASRPWTDYGYTF,TGTGCCAGCAGGCCATGGACAGACTATGGCTACACCTTC
-,-,TRBV7-3,TRBJ1-1,CASSFRRNTEAFF,TGTGCCAGCAGCTTCAGGCGGAACACTGAAGCTTTCTTT
-,-,TRBV6-1,TRBJ1-1,CASRPEQVTEAFF,TGTGCCAGCAGACCCGAACAGGTCACTGAAGCTTTCTTT
-,-,TRBV6-5,TRBJ2-7,CASSYSQGGTYEQYF,TGTGCCAGCAGTTACTCCCAGGGGGGCACCTACGAGCAGTACTTC